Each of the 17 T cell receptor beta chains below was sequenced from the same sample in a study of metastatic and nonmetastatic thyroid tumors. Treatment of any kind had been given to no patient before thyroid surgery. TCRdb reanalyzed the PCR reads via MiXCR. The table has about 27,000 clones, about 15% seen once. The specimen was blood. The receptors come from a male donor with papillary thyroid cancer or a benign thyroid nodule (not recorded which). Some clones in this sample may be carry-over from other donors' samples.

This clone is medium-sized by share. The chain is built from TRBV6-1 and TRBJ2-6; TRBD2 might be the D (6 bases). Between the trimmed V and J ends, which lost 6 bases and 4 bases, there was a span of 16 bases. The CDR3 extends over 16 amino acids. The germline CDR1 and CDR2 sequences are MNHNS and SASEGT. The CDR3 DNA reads TGTGCCAGCAGGGGGGGTCGCGGCGTCGGGGCCAACGTCCTGACTTTC. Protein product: CASRGGRGVGANVLTF.

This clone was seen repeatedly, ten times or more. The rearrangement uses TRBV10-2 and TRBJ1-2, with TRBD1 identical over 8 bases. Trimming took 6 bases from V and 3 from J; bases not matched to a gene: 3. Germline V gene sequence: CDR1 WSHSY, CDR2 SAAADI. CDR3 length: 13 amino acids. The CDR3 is CASRQGQDYGYTF. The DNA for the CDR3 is TGCGCCAGCAGGCAGGGACAGGACTATGGCTACACCTTC.

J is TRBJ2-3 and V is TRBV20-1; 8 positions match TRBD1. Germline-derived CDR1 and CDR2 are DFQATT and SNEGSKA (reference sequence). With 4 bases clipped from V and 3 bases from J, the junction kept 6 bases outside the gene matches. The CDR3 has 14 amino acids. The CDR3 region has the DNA TGCAGTGCTATTCAGGGGGCCTGGACAGATACGCAGTATTTT. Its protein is CSAIQGAWTDTQYF.

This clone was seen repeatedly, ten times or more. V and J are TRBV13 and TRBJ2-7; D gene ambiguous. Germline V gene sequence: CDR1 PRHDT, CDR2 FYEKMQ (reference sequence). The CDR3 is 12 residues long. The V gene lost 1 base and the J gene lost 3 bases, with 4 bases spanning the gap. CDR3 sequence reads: CASSLEGYEQYF. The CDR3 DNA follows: TGTGCCAGCAGCTTAGAGGGCTACGAGCAGTACTTC. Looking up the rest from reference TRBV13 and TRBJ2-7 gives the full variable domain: AAGVIQSPRHLIKEKRETATLKCYPIPRHDTVYWYQQGPGQDPQFLISFYEKMQSDKGSIPDRFSAQQFSDYHSELNMSSLELGDSALYFCASSLEGYEQYFGPGTRLTVT.

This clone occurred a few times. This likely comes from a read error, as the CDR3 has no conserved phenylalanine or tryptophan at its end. CDR3: CAISETYREGGGYTL. CDR3 nucleotides: TGTGCCATCAGTGAGACTTACAGGGAAGGCGGCGGCTACACCCTC. The rearrangement joins TRBV10-3 to TRBJ1-2; tentatively, D is TRBD1 (6 bases). CDR1 is ENHRY and CDR2 is SYGVKD in the germline V gene. The CDR3 contains 15 residues. The V end was cut by 2 bases, the J end by 8 bases, with 18 bases between.

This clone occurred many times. CDR3 nucleotides: TGTGCTAGTGGGCCTACAGGATCTCCCCTCGGTTCACCCCTCCACTTT. This sequence encodes CASGPTGSPLGSPLHF. This sequence joins TRBV12-5 and TRBJ1-6, with TRBD1 as a possible D gene (5 bases). V was trimmed by 6 bases and J by 9 bases, leaving 21 bases between them. From germline, CDR1 is LGHNT and CDR2 FRNRAP. The CDR3 totals 16 residues. The whole variable domain, remainder taken from reference TRBV12-5 and TRBJ1-6, is DARVTQTPRHKVTEMGQEVTMRCQPILGHNTVFWYRQTMMQGLELLAYFRNRAPLDDSGMPKDRFSAEMPDATLATLKIQPSEPRDSAVYFCASGPTGSPLGSPLHFGNGTRLTVT.

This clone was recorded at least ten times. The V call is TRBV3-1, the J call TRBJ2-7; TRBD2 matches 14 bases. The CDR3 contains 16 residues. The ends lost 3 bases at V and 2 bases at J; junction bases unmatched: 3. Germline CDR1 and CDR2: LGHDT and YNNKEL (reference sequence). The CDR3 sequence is CASSHGTSGRTYEQYF. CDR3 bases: TGTGCCAGCAGCCACGGGACTAGCGGGAGAACCTACGAGCAGTACTTC.

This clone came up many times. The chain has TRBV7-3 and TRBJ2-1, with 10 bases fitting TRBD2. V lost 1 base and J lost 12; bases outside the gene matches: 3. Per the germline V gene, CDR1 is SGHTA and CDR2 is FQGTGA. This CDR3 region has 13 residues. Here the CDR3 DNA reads TGTGCCAGCAGCTTAAGTAGCGGGGGGTTGCAGTTCTTC. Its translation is CASSLSSGGLQFF. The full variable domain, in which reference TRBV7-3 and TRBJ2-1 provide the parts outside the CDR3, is GAGVSQTPSNKVTEKGKYVELRCDPISGHTALYWYRQSLGQGPEFLIYFQGTGAADDSGLPNDRFFAVRPEGSVSTLKIQRTERGDSAVYLCASSLSSGGLQFFGPGTRLTVL.

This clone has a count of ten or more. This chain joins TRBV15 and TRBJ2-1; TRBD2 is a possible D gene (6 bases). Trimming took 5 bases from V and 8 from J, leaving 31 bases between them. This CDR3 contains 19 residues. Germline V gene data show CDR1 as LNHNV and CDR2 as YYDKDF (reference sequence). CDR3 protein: CATSGRDFGGTILIHEQFF. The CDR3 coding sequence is TGTGCCACCAGCGGTCGAGACTTTGGGGGGACCATTTTGATCCATGAGCAGTTCTTC.

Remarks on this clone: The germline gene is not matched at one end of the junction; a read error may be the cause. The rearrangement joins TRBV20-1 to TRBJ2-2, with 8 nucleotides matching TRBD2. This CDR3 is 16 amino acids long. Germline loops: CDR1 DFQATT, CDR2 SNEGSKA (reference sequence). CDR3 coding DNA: TGCAGTGCTAGAGATTGGCGGGGGGCGAAGAACGGGGTGCTGTTTTTT. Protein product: CSARDWRGAKNGVLFF.

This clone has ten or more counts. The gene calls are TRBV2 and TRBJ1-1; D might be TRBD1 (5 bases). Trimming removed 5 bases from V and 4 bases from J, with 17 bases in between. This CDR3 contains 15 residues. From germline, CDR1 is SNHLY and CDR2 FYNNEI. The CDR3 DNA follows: TGTGCCAGCAGTTCCACTGGGGGGGAAGGCACTGAAGCTTTCTTT. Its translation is CASSSTGGEGTEAFF.

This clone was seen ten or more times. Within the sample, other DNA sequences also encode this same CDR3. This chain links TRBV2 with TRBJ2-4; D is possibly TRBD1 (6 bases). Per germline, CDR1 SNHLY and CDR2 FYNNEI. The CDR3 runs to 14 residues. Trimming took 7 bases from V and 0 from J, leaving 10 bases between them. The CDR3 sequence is CASIWTVAKNIQYF. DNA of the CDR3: TGTGCCAGCATATGGACAGTAGCCAAAAACATTCAGTACTTC.

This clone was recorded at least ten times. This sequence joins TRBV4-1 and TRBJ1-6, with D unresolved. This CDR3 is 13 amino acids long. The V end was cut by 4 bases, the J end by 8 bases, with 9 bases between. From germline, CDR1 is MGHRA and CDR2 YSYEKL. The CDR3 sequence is CASSPVRDSPLHF. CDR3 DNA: TGCGCCAGCAGCCCCGTGAGGGATTCACCCCTCCACTTT.

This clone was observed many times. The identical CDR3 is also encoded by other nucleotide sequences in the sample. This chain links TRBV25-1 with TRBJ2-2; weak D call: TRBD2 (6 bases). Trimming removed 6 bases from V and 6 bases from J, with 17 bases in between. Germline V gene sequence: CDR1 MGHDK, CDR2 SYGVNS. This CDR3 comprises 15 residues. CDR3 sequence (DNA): TGTGCCAGCAGACCGCCGGGACTCGGGGCCGGGGAGCTGTTTTTT. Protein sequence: CASRPPGLGAGELFF.

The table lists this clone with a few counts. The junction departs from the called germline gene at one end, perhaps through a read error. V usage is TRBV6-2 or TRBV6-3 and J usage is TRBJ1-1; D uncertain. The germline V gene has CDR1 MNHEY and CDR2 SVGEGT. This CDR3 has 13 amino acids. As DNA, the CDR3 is TGTGCCAGCAATTACGAGTTGAACACTGAAGCTTTCTTT. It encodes CASNYELNTEAFF.

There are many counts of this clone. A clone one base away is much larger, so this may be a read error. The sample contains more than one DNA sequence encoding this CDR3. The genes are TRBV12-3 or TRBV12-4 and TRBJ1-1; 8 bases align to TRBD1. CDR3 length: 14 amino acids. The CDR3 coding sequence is TGTGCCAGCAGCTTAGGACAGGGACTCACTGAAGCCTTCTTT. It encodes CASSLGQGLTEAFF.

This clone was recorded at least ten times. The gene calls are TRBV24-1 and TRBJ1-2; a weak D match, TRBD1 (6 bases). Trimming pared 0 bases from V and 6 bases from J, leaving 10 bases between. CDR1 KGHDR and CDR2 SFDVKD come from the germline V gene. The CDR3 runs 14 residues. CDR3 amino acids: CATSDLDRFNGYTF. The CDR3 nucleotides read TGTGCCACCAGTGATTTGGACAGGTTTAATGGCTACACCTTC.